Shown below are 7 T cell receptor beta chains from a single sample sequenced in a study of blood T cell repertoires in COVID-19. Only in-frame clones appear in the TCRdb table, and some are missing; sequencing was by immunoSEQ multiplex PCR. Among 200,000 or so clones listed, 84% were seen once. Input material: peripheral blood. All receptors come from a human donor in a cohort sampled during active COVID-19.

This sequence joins TRBV6-5 and TRBJ2-7; D possibly corresponds to TRBD2 (6 bases). This CDR3 spans 13 amino acids. Looked up from germline, CDR1 is MNHEY and CDR2 is SVGAGI. Trimming took off 10 bases at V and 3 bases at J, with 16 bases between the two ends. The CDR3 region has the DNA TGTGCCACGGGACTTTTTGCGGGCTACGAGCAGTACGTC. The encoded protein is CATGLFAGYEQYV.

J is TRBJ2-2 and V is TRBV5-1, with D maybe TRBD2 (5 bases). The CDR3 covers 14 residues. The V gene lost 3 bases and the J gene lost 6 bases, with 12 bases spanning the gap. Per the germline V gene, CDR1 is SGHRS and CDR2 is YFSETQ. The CDR3 DNA reads TGCGCCAGCAGCTCGACGGCCGGGGCCGGGGAGCTGTTTTTT. This gives the protein CASSSTAGAGELFF.

The V gene is TRBV6-4, the J gene TRBJ2-5; D is possibly TRBD1 (6 bases). Trimming took 5 bases from V and 5 from J, leaving 24 bases between them. This CDR3 is built from 17 residues. The germline V gene encodes CDR1 MRHNA and CDR2 SNTAGT. CDR3 nucleotides: TGTGCCAGCAGTCACCCCGATGGACAGTTGTTCGGTGAGACCCAGTACTTC. It specifies CASSHPDGQLFGETQYF.

The chain uses TRBV24-1 and TRBJ2-3, with D perhaps matching TRBD1 (6 bases). Germline values: CDR1 KGHDR, CDR2 SFDVKD. This CDR3 has 16 amino acids. Trimming stripped 4 bases from V and 9 bases from J, with 22 bases between. The CDR3 sequence is CATSDDIGGSQRTQYF. CDR3 nucleotides: TGTGCCACCAGTGACGATATAGGGGGTTCACAGCGGACGCAGTATTTT.

DNA of the CDR3: TGTGCCAGCAGCCAGCCGGGACTAGCGGGGGCCCGAGGCACCGGGGAGCTGTTTTTT. Residues: CASSQPGLAGARGTGELFF. The genes are TRBV3-1 (or the pseudogene TRBV3-2) and TRBJ2-2, with 14 bases lining up with TRBD2. Trimming cost V 3 bases and J 4 bases; bases outside gene matches: 10. The CDR3 sequence is 19 residues long. The germline V gene encodes CDR1 LGHDT and CDR2 YNNKEL (reference sequence).

This chain's CDR3 is CASSVGMGTRTDTQYF. In DNA, the CDR3 is TGTGCCAGCAGCGTAGGTATGGGCACTCGCACAGATACGCAGTATTTT. J is TRBJ2-3 and V is TRBV9; no definite D call. Trimming left V 0 bases short and J 1 base short, with 12 bases between. Germline loops: CDR1 SGDLS, CDR2 YYNGEE. The CDR3 extends over 16 amino acids.

The V call is TRBV4-1, the J call TRBJ2-7, with a tentative D call TRBD2 (7 bases). The CDR3 is 18 amino acids. Germline V gene sequence: CDR1 MGHRA, CDR2 YSYEKL. Trimming took 2 bases from V and 0 from J, leaving 20 bases between them. DNA for the CDR3: TGCGCCAGCAGCCAACCACGTCGGGGAGGGGGAAGCTCCTACGAGCAGTACTTC. Amino acid sequence: CASSQPRRGGGSSYEQYF.